This T cell receptor beta chain derives from a study of early T cells in non-severe SARS-CoV-2 infection. For the study at large: It was bulk RNA from unsorted whole blood that was sequenced, and the chains were unpaired.

Per the germline V gene, CDR1 is MNHEY and CDR2 is SVGEGT. V was trimmed by 8 bases and J by 0 bases, leaving 5 bases between them. The length of the CDR3 is 13 residues. Attachment of unique molecular identifiers was made to individual cDNA molecules. TCRdb ran MiXCR on the 5' RACE reads and lists one entry per CDR3 protein. Among nearly 70,000 distinct CDR3 sequences listed, around 4.2% were seen once. Source: whole blood, taken at baseline. The genes are TRBV6-2 or TRBV6-3 and TRBJ2-6; D gene uncertain. The sequence was collected from an adult who was a healthcare worker with PCR-confirmed SARS-CoV-2 infection or an uninfected control (not recorded which). The donor label of this sample is uncertain. The CDR3 region is CASCDSGANVLTF. Written as DNA, the CDR3 is TGTGCCAGCTGTGACTCTGGGGCCAACGTCCTGACTTTC.